This paragraph reports one T cell receptor beta chain. Its antigen is still unknown. Amplification targeted TCR beta CDR3 regions from RNA transcripts. HTBI primers drove first-round RT-PCR of the TCR CDR3. In TCRdb, the multiplex PCR reads were re-called with MiXCR into one record per CDR3 protein. The table includes hundreds of thousands of distinct CDR3 sequences, around 21% detected once. With 4 bases clipped from V and 2 bases from J, the junction kept 12 bases outside the gene matches. CDR3 length: 16 residues. Germline V gives CDR1 SGDLS, CDR2 YYNGEE. The data are from a study of T cells in Graves' hyperthyroidism and ophthalmopathy. General study results and limits: Also found in blood were most expanded thyroid clonotypes above 0.001. Ophthalmopathy cases were set apart from stable hyperthyroidism by a 13 V-J model.

The receptor was derived from a man in his thirties or forties with Graves' ophthalmopathy. Source material: blood. The V call is TRBV9, the J call TRBJ2-7, with 7 bases matching TRBD2. The CDR3 reads CASSPSGGGLTYEQYF. CDR3 nucleotides: TGTGCCAGCAGCCCCTCTGGGGGGGGGTTGACCTACGAGCAGTACTTC.